This T cell receptor (beta chain) was retrieved from a study of T cell responses to AZD1222 COVID-19 vaccine. Study outcomes and limitations: At baseline, just six AZD1222 recipients tested seropositive. Regions left unmutated in variants are reportedly the target of nearly half of spike-specific TCRs. The donor group comprised mostly white British people and more females; the analysis possibly underestimated clonal diversity. Repertoire sampling happened only post peak T cell response.

Notes on this clone: No antigen is known for it.

TCRdb keeps only in-frame clones here, not all; method: immunoSEQ multiplex PCR. The sample has some 40,000 clones; 88% are singletons. The sample consisted of peripheral blood, taken 28 days after the second dose of the MenACWY control vaccine. The sequence was obtained from an adult who received the MenACWY meningococcal vaccine as a control.

This chain's CDR3 is CASSLNPTSGSRNEQFF. DNA for the CDR3: TGCGCCAGCAGTCTCAACCCGACTAGCGGGAGTAGAAATGAGCAGTTCTTC. The chain employs TRBV5-1 and TRBJ2-1; TRBD2 matches at 12 bases. V gave up 5 bases and J gave up 7 bases; unmatched junction bases: 13. Germline V gene lookup returns CDR1 SGHRS and CDR2 YFSETQ. CDR3 length: 17 residues.